This T cell receptor beta chain was sequenced during a study of neurological immune-mediated disorders. The CDR3 has 13 residues. The germline gives CDR1 SGHTA, CDR2 FQGNSA. V lost 5 bases to trimming and J lost 5 bases, with 12 bases between them. This clonotype has a count of ten or more. Each CDR3 protein gets one entry after TCRdb re-called the 5' RACE reads with MiXCR. The data contain 80,000 to 95,000 distinct CDR3 sequences, under 4.5% of them singletons. The J gene is TRBJ2-5, the V gene TRBV7-2; D not certain. Source material: PBMCs. The source is a woman between 50 and 59 years old with multiple sclerosis. In DNA form, the CDR3 reads TGTGCCAGCAGCAGTAGACCCCCTGAGACCCAGTACTTC. Its protein product is CASSSRPPETQYF.